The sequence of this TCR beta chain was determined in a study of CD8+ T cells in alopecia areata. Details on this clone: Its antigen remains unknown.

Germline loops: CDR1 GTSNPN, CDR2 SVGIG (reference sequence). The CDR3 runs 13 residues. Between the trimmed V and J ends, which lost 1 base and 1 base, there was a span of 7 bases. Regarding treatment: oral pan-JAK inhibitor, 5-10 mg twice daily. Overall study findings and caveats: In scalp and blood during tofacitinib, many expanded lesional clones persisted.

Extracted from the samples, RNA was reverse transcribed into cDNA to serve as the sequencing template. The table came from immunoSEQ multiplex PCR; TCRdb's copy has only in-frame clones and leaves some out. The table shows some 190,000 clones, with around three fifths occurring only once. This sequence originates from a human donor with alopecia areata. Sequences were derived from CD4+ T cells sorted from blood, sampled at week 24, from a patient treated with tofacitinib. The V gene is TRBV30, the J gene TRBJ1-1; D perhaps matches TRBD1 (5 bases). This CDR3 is CAWSEQENTEAFF. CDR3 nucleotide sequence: TGTGCCTGGAGTGAACAGGAGAACACTGAAGCTTTCTTT.